Following are 27 T cell receptor beta chains from one sample sequenced in a study of blood T cells in healthy people across ages. The authors ran a second PCR of roughly 7 to 11 cycles using a sample-barcoded 5' primer and a J-beta primer mix. TCRdb reprocessed the 5' RACE reads with MiXCR, giving one entry per CDR3 protein. The sample includes hundreds of thousands of distinct CDR3 sequences, roughly three fifths of them seen just once. Material: blood. All receptors derive from a middle-aged man in good health.

V usage is TRBV2 and J usage is TRBJ2-5; possible D gene TRBD1, 6 bases. Germline values: CDR1 SNHLY, CDR2 FYNNEI. V lost 4 bases and J lost 1, with 13 bases in between. The CDR3 length is 15 residues. The CDR3 DNA is TGTGCCAGCAGTGTAACAGGGATTAGCCAAGAGACCCAGTACTTC. This codes for CASSVTGISQETQYF.

V gene TRBV4-2 combines with J gene TRBJ2-1; TRBD2 matches 8 bases. Germline assignment: CDR1 LGHNA and CDR2 YNFKEQ. Unmatched junction bases numbered 11, after V lost 4 bases and J lost 12 bases. This CDR3 comprises 14 residues. CDR3 protein: CASSPQTLAGGQFF. The CDR3 DNA reads TGTGCCAGCAGCCCCCAGACCCTTGCGGGGGGGCAGTTCTTC.

In this sample, this clonotype turned up once. The CDR3, as DNA: TGTGCCAGCAACGAGGATCCCCAGCAGTACTTC. Amino acid sequence: CASNEDPQQYF. This rearrangement joins TRBV2 to TRBJ2-5; D uncertain. V shed 7 bases and J shed 11 bases, with 14 bases lying between them. The germline V gene has CDR1 SNHLY and CDR2 FYNNEI. This CDR3 contains 11 residues.

This clonotype occurred a few times. The chain employs TRBV9 and TRBJ2-5, with D perhaps matching TRBD2 (5 bases). Germline CDR1 and CDR2: SGDLS and YYNGEE. The CDR3 consists of 12 residues. With 4 bases removed from V and 4 bases from J, the gap between germline ends came to 8 bases. CDR3 in DNA: TGTGCCAGCAGCAGTAGCGTAGAGACCCAGTACTTC. Protein product: CASSSSVETQYF.

This clonotype has more than one count but fewer than ten. This chain connects TRBV28 to TRBJ2-7, with 7 bases aligning to TRBD1. Germline loops: CDR1 MDHEN, CDR2 SYDVKM. This CDR3 has 17 residues. V trimming: 6 bases; J trimming: 0 bases; junction bases outside the gene matches: 14. The CDR3 DNA follows: TGTGCCAGCAGCACACCCGGACAGGCCATAAGCTCCTACGAGCAGTACTTC. Its translation: CASSTPGQAISSYEQYF.

The rearrangement joins TRBV6-6 to TRBJ2-1; D is possibly TRBD1 (5 bases). Germline V gene data show CDR1 as MNHNY and CDR2 as SVGAGI (reference sequence). V was clipped by 8 bases and J by 2 bases, with 13 bases between them. There are 14 residues in the CDR3. This CDR3 is CASLDSIPYNEQFF. The CDR3 region has the DNA TGTGCCAGCTTAGACAGCATCCCCTACAATGAGCAGTTCTTC.

V usage is TRBV20-1 and J usage is TRBJ2-5; D is unresolved. The ends were cut back, 5 bases at V and 0 bases at J, with 13 bases in the middle. Germline loops: CDR1 DFQATT, CDR2 SNEGSKA (reference sequence). This CDR3 has 14 amino acids. The DNA of the CDR3 is TGCAGTGCTCGATCGGGCGGTAACCAAGAGACCCAGTACTTC. Protein: CSARSGGNQETQYF.

The gene calls are TRBV6-4 and TRBJ2-1, with 16 nucleotides matching TRBD2. J lost 8 bases, V lost 3 bases, and 4 bases had no gene match. There are 16 residues in the CDR3. Germline CDR1 MRHNA, CDR2 SNTAGT. The CDR3 region is CASSESGTSGGDEQFF. In DNA form, the CDR3 reads TGTGCCAGCAGTGAATCCGGGACTAGCGGGGGGGATGAGCAGTTCTTC.

The V gene is TRBV7-9, the J gene TRBJ1-5; D may be TRBD1 (5 bases). Germline loops: CDR1 SEHNR, CDR2 FQNEAQ (reference sequence). Trimming stripped 6 bases from V and 3 bases from J, with 9 bases between. The CDR3 has 13 amino acids. The CDR3 coding sequence is TGTGCCAGCAGTCGGGGACCCAATCAGCCCCAGCATTTT. This sequence encodes CASSRGPNQPQHF.

V is TRBV28 and J is TRBJ1-2; TRBD1 aligns across 8 bases. Germline CDR1 MDHEN, CDR2 SYDVKM. The CDR3 covers 18 residues. Trimming cost V 4 bases and J 0 bases; bases outside gene matches: 13. CDR3 loop: CASSYNRDRKKTNYGYTF. The CDR3 coding sequence is TGTGCCAGCAGTTATAACCGGGACAGGAAAAAAACTAACTATGGCTACACCTTC.

The chain combines TRBV20-1 with TRBJ2-7; 7 nucleotides agree with TRBD2. Germline-derived CDR1 and CDR2 are DFQATT and SNEGSKA (reference sequence). CDR3 length: 13 residues. V dropped 6 bases and J dropped 4; count of bases not matched to a gene: 9. CDR3 in amino acids: CSAGGDYIYEQYF. The CDR3, as DNA: TGCAGTGCGGGGGGGGACTACATTTACGAGCAGTACTTC.

The chain couples TRBV20-1 to TRBJ2-3; TRBD2 agrees at 11 bases. V shed 6 bases, J shed 6 bases, and the junction held 5 bases outside the gene matches. Germline V gene sequence: CDR1 DFQATT, CDR2 SNEGSKA (reference sequence). This CDR3 has 13 amino acids. The CDR3 protein is CSARTSGSDTQYF. CDR3 bases: TGCAGTGCCCGAACTAGCGGGAGTGATACGCAGTATTTT.

This clonotype was recorded a few times. V and J are TRBV29-1 and TRBJ2-7, with 8 bases lining up with TRBD1. The CDR3 sequence is 13 residues long. Per germline, CDR1 SQVTM and CDR2 ANQGSEA. V lost 6 bases, J lost 4 bases, and 8 bases stayed unmatched. CDR3 loop: CSVTGTGAYEQYF. CDR3 bases: TGCAGCGTCACCGGGACAGGCGCTTACGAGCAGTACTTC.

This clonotype has only a few counts. The chain links TRBV29-1 to TRBJ1-1; tentatively, D is TRBD1 (5 bases). The CDR3 has 11 amino acids. Germline CDR1 is SQVTM and CDR2 is ANQGSEA. V dropped 7 bases and J dropped 6 bases, with 12 bases sitting between them. CDR3: CSASMGAEAFF. Written as DNA, the CDR3 is TGCAGCGCTTCGATGGGGGCTGAAGCTTTCTTT.

CDR3 loop: CASSLQGGGEVEQYF. The DNA of the CDR3 is TGTGCCAGCAGCCTACAAGGAGGGGGGGAAGTCGAGCAGTACTTC. The chain couples TRBV9 to TRBJ2-7, with D tentatively TRBD2 (7 bases). This CDR3 has 15 residues. V was cut by 4 bases and J by 6 bases, with 20 bases left in between. Germline values: CDR1 SGDLS, CDR2 YYNGEE. The whole variable domain, remainder taken from reference TRBV9 and TRBJ2-7, is DSGVTQTPKHLITATGQRVTLRCSPRSGDLSVYWYQQSLDQGLQFLIQYYNGEERAKGNILERFSAQQFPDLHSELNLSSLELGDSALYFCASSLQGGGEVEQYFGPGTRLTVT.

The chain recombines TRBV6-6 with TRBJ1-5; D is unresolved. The CDR3 sequence is 12 residues long. Germline CDR1 reads MNHNY; CDR2 reads SVGAGI (reference sequence). Between the trimmed V and J ends, which lost 4 bases and 7 bases, there was a span of 8 bases. Here the CDR3 DNA reads TGTGCCAGCAGTTGGGCTGAACAGCCCCAGCATTTT. Translated, it gives CASSWAEQPQHF.

The V gene is TRBV28, the J gene TRBJ1-2; TRBD1 matches at 7 bases. The CDR3 sequence is 13 residues long. V dropped 8 bases and J dropped 3; count of bases not matched to a gene: 6. Per germline, CDR1 MDHEN and CDR2 SYDVKM. This CDR3 is CASLDRADYGYTF. In DNA, the CDR3 is TGTGCCAGCCTAGACAGGGCGGACTATGGCTACACCTTC.

This sequence joins TRBV7-2 and TRBJ2-5; TRBD1 might be the D (5 bases). Trimming took off 3 bases at V and 11 bases at J, with 22 bases between the two ends. The CDR3 is 15 residues long. Germline assignment: CDR1 SGHTA and CDR2 FQGNSA. Here the CDR3 DNA reads TGTGCCAGCAGCTTGGGCAGGGAAGGTCGGAATGAGCAGTACTTC. Translating gives CASSLGREGRNEQYF.

The genes are TRBV20-1 and TRBJ1-5, with a tentative D call TRBD1 (6 bases). The CDR3 extends over 14 amino acids. Deletions cut 0 bases from V and 5 bases from J, with 11 bases between. The germline V gene has CDR1 DFQATT and CDR2 SNEGSKA (reference sequence). The CDR3 here is CSARDRDTHQPQHF. For the CDR3, the DNA is TGCAGTGCTAGAGATCGGGACACCCATCAGCCCCAGCATTTT.

This chain uses TRBV6-6 with TRBJ1-6; 7 positions match TRBD1. Germline V gives CDR1 MNHNY, CDR2 SVGAGI (reference sequence). This CDR3 is 14 amino acids long. Trimming removed 8 bases from V and 7 bases from J; junction bases left unmatched: 8. The CDR3 DNA sequence: TGTGCCAGCGCGGCGGGGACAGCGAATTCACCCCTCCACTTT. Translating gives CASAAGTANSPLHF.

The chain combines TRBV4-2 with TRBJ2-3; 13 bases are a match to TRBD2. V shed 1 base, J shed 3 bases, and the junction held 10 bases outside the gene matches. This CDR3 has 19 residues. Germline CDR1 is LGHNA and CDR2 is YNFKEQ. CDR3 sequence reads: CASSQVRGGLAGITDTQYF. In DNA, the CDR3 is TGTGCCAGCAGCCAAGTTCGCGGGGGACTAGCGGGGATAACAGATACGCAGTATTTT.

The chain couples TRBV20-1 to TRBJ2-7; 10 bases are a match to TRBD2. CDR3 length equals 15 residues. Germline loops: CDR1 DFQATT, CDR2 SNEGSKA (reference sequence). V shed 6 bases and J 0 bases; nucleotides not matched to a gene: 8. Here the CDR3 DNA reads TGCAGTGCCCTAGCGGGAGCATTAAGCTCCTACGAGCAGTACTTC. Amino acids: CSALAGALSSYEQYF.

The chain is built from TRBV6-5 and TRBJ2-1; 7 nucleotides agree with TRBD2. This CDR3 region has 14 residues. Germline values: CDR1 MNHEY, CDR2 SVGAGI. Germline trimming cut 5 bases from V and 5 bases from J; bases unmatched to any gene: 6. The CDR3 DNA reads TGTGCCAGCAGTCGACGGGGGGTAAACAATGAGCAGTTCTTC. This codes for CASSRRGVNNEQFF.

CDR3 in amino acids: CSAETGTNTGELFF. CDR3 sequence (DNA): TGCAGTGCGGAAACAGGGACGAACACCGGGGAGCTGTTTTTT. The chain couples TRBV20-1 to TRBJ2-2, with D possibly matching TRBD1 (6 bases). The V end lost 6 bases, the J end lost 0 bases, and 11 bases lay between the germline ends. The germline gives CDR1 DFQATT, CDR2 SNEGSKA (reference sequence). There are 14 residues in the CDR3.

This sequence joins TRBV14 and TRBJ2-5; no firm D call. The V gene lost 1 base and the J gene lost 11 bases, with 20 bases spanning the gap. Germline assignment: CDR1 SGHDN and CDR2 FVKESK. This CDR3 is built from 15 residues. The CDR3 reads CASSQAIGPGWAQYF. The CDR3 nucleotides read TGTGCCAGCAGCCAAGCTATCGGACCCGGGTGGGCGCAGTACTTC.

This clonotype occurred many times. The genes are TRBV29-1 and TRBJ2-1, with no clear D. Trimming cost V 4 bases and J 5 bases, with 15 bases left between them. CDR3 length: 14 residues. Germline loops: CDR1 SQVTM, CDR2 ANQGSEA. CDR3 nucleotide sequence: TGCAGCGTTGTCAGATCCTTAGGTAACAATGAGCAGTTCTTC. Residues: CSVVRSLGNNEQFF.

The CDR3, as DNA: TGTGCCAGCAGTCTAAACCACCTCCAAGAGACCCAGTACTTC. Its translation is CASSLNHLQETQYF. The V and J genes are TRBV28 and TRBJ2-5; D unclear. CDR3 length equals 14 residues. The germline V gene encodes CDR1 MDHEN and CDR2 SYDVKM. The V gene lost 5 bases and the J gene lost 1 base, with 11 bases spanning the gap.